The 20 T cell receptor beta chains below were found in one sample sequenced in a study of molecular identifiers for immune sequencing clone quantification. TCRdb used MiXCR to reprocess the PCR reads, holding one entry per CDR3 protein. The sample shows 23,000 or so distinct CDR3 sequences, about 15% of them seen only once. Sequencing used naive CD8+ T cells from blood, with Jurkat cell RNA spiked in. Subset denoted: FACS-sorted CD8+CD4-CCR7+CD45RA+ naive T cells. These receptors were taken from a human donor in good health. Some libraries in this study had Jurkat cell RNA spiked in.

This clonotype was observed many times. The CDR3, as DNA: TGTGCCAGCAGCCCAACAGGGAACAATCAGCCCCAGCATTTT. Encoded protein: CASSPTGNNQPQHF. The chain combines TRBV12-3 or TRBV12-4 with TRBJ1-5; the D gene is possibly TRBD1 (6 bases). CDR3 length: 14 amino acids. V gave up 6 bases and J gave up 3 bases, with 12 bases separating them.

This clonotype was found a few times. Just one base apart from a much larger clone, this may be a read error. This chain connects TRBV28 to TRBJ2-5; a possible D gene is TRBD2 (6 bases). Germline CDR1 MDHEN, CDR2 SYDVKM. V was pared by 6 bases and J by 5 bases, with 19 bases between. The CDR3 totals 15 residues. The CDR3: CASRGGAGSYETQYF. The DNA of the CDR3 is TGTGCCAGCAGAGGCGGGGCGGGCTCGTATGAGACCCAGTACTTC.

V gene TRBV20-1 combines with J gene TRBJ2-5; D unresolved. Germline CDR1 is DFQATT and CDR2 is SNEGSKA (reference sequence). V was clipped by 5 bases and J by 8 bases, with 9 bases between them. The CDR3 loop spans 10 amino acids. The CDR3 here is CSAGLETQYF. The CDR3 DNA reads TGCAGTGCTGGGTTAGAAACCCAGTACTTC.

In this sample, this clonotype turned up many times. J is TRBJ1-1 and V is TRBV5-6; 7 positions agree with TRBD1. Losses at the gene ends were 4 bases for V and 5 bases for J; bases not matched to a gene: 14. Germline loops: CDR1 SGHDT, CDR2 YYEEEE. The CDR3 covers 16 residues. The CDR3 region is CASSRRQGSWETEAFF. The CDR3 DNA reads as TGTGCCAGCAGCCGGAGACAGGGAAGTTGGGAGACTGAAGCTTTCTTT. The entire variable domain, with the rest obtained from reference TRBV5-6 and TRBJ1-1, is as follows: DAGVTQSPTHLIKTRGQQVTLRCSPKSGHDTVSWYQQALGQGPQFIFQYYEEEERQRGNFPDRFSGHQFPNYSSELNVNALLLGDSALYLCASSRRQGSWETEAFFGQGTRLTVV.

This clonotype is medium-sized in the sample. The chain uses TRBV20-1 and TRBJ2-2; 9 bases line up with TRBD1. This CDR3 spans 16 amino acids. V lost 1 base to trimming and J lost 6 bases; unmatched junction nucleotides: 9. Germline V CDR1 and CDR2: DFQATT, SNEGSKA (reference sequence). CDR3 in DNA: TGCAGTGCTAGAGTAACACGGACAGGGGTCGCCGGGGAGCTGTTTTTT. Its translation is CSARVTRTGVAGELFF.

As for this clonotype: As the CDR3 is not closed by the conserved phenylalanine or tryptophan, this likely results from a read error. The rearrangement uses TRBV5-1 and TRBJ2-7; 7 bases align to TRBD2. CDR3 length equals 18 residues. Germline values: CDR1 SGHRS, CDR2 YFSETQ. With 0 bases clipped from V and 4 bases from J, the junction kept 16 bases outside the gene matches. CDR3 coding DNA: TGCGCCAGCAGCTTGGGGCAGGGATTCGGGCTAGCGGCGTACGAGCAGTACTCC. This translates into CASSLGQGFGLAAYEQYS.

This clonotype was detected ten times or more. The chain combines TRBV7-9 with TRBJ1-4, with 7 nucleotides matching TRBD1. The germline V gene has CDR1 SEHNR and CDR2 FQNEAQ (reference sequence). The CDR3 consists of 16 residues. Germline trimming cut 0 bases from V and 7 bases from J; bases unmatched to any gene: 8. CDR3 residues: CASSLARPGQTEKLFF. The CDR3 DNA is TGTGCCAGCAGCTTAGCAAGACCGGGACAGACTGAAAAACTGTTTTTT. Complete variable domain (other parts from reference TRBV7-9 and TRBJ1-4): DTGVSQNPRHKITKRGQNVTFRCDPISEHNRLYWYRQTLGQGPEFLTYFQNEAQLEKSRLLSDRFSAERPKGSFSTLEIQRTEQGDSAMYLCASSLARPGQTEKLFFGSGTQLSVL.

Ten or more counts support this clonotype. The chain has TRBV27 and TRBJ2-4; 9 positions match TRBD2. This CDR3 is 17 amino acids long. Germline V gives CDR1 MNHEY, CDR2 SMNVEV (reference sequence). V lost 4 bases to trimming and J lost 0 bases; unmatched junction nucleotides: 7. CDR3 amino acids: CASSYSGRTLAKNIQYF. CDR3 nucleotide sequence: TGTGCCAGCAGTTATAGCGGGAGAACCTTAGCCAAAAACATTCAGTACTTC.

This clonotype was recorded many times. This chain joins TRBV7-2 and TRBJ2-7; D tentatively fits TRBD1 or TRBD2 (5 bases each). Germline-derived CDR1 and CDR2 are SGHTA and FQGNSA. Between the trimmed V and J ends, which lost 2 bases and 3 bases, there was a span of 23 bases. CDR3 length: 18 residues. The DNA of the CDR3 is TGTGCCAGCAGCTTAAATGGTGGTGCTCCGGGACGGGACTACGAGCAGTACTTC. Translation gives CASSLNGGAPGRDYEQYF.

This clonotype is categorized as medium-sized. V gene TRBV7-2 combines with J gene TRBJ2-7; 7 bases agree with TRBD1. This CDR3 is built from 15 residues. The germline V gene has CDR1 SGHTA and CDR2 FQGNSA. The V segment lost 1 base and the J segment 3 bases; nucleotides outside the gene matches: 6. In DNA form, the CDR3 reads TGTGCCAGCAGCTTAGGACCGGGACAGCTCTACGAGCAGTACTTC. Its translation is CASSLGPGQLYEQYF.

The chain links TRBV27 to TRBJ2-7, with D possibly called TRBD1 or TRBD2 (5 bases each). CDR3 size: 15 residues. The ends were cut back, 5 bases at V and 6 bases at J, with 20 bases in the middle. Germline loops: CDR1 MNHEY, CDR2 SMNVEV (reference sequence). This CDR3 is CASSTLGAVMSEQYF. Here the CDR3 DNA reads TGTGCCAGCAGTACCCTCGGGGCTGTGATGTCCGAGCAGTACTTC.

This clonotype was detected ten times or more. The rearrangement joins TRBV5-4 to TRBJ2-7; D remains ambiguous. Germline-derived CDR1 and CDR2 are SGHNT and YYREEE (reference sequence). The CDR3 consists of 11 residues. The germline V and J ends were trimmed by 4 bases and 2 bases, with 4 bases remaining between them. The CDR3, as DNA: TGTGCCAGCAGCCCTGCCTACGAGCAGTACTTC. Amino acids: CASSPAYEQYF. The full variable domain, rest sourced from reference TRBV5-4 and TRBJ2-7, is ETGVTQSPTHLIKTRGQQVTLRCSSQSGHNTVSWYQQALGQGPQFIFQYYREEENGRGNFPPRFSGLQFPNYSSELNVNALELDDSALYLCASSPAYEQYFGPGTRLTVT.

This clonotype was recorded a few times. V and J are TRBV19 and TRBJ2-3, with D possibly being TRBD2 (6 bases). There are 14 residues in the CDR3. The germline V and J ends were trimmed by 5 bases and 4 bases, with 13 bases remaining between them. CDR1 is LNHDA, CDR2 SQIVND, per germline (reference sequence). The CDR3 sequence is CASSWAPGADTQYF. CDR3 DNA: TGTGCCAGTAGTTGGGCCCCGGGAGCAGATACGCAGTATTTT.

This clonotype occurred many times. The chain recombines TRBV20-1 with TRBJ2-3; TRBD2 agrees at 7 bases. The germline gives CDR1 DFQATT, CDR2 SNEGSKA (reference sequence). The V segment lost 2 bases and the J segment 1 base; nucleotides outside the gene matches: 3. This CDR3 is built from 14 residues. In DNA form, the CDR3 reads TGCAGTGCTAGATTTCTAGCGGGCACAGATACGCAGTATTTT. The encoded protein is CSARFLAGTDTQYF.

This clonotype was seen repeatedly, ten times or more. The chain carries TRBV20-1 and TRBJ1-5; TRBD1 agrees at 8 bases. The CDR3 consists of 14 residues. Losses at the gene ends were 1 base for V and 4 bases for J; bases not matched to a gene: 3. Germline V gene sequence: CDR1 DFQATT, CDR2 SNEGSKA (reference sequence). The CDR3 DNA reads TGCAGTGCTAGAGGGACAGGGCTGAATCAGCCCCAGCATTTT. It codes for CSARGTGLNQPQHF.

In regard to this clonotype: A much larger clone sits a single nucleotide away, making a read error possible. The chain combines TRBV19 with TRBJ2-7; TRBD1 agrees at 7 bases. Per the germline V gene, CDR1 is LNHDA and CDR2 is SQIVND (reference sequence). The CDR3 sequence is 12 residues long. In nucleotides, the CDR3 is TGTGCCGGTAGTCAGGGGGCCTACGAGCAGTACTTC. Amino acid sequence: CAGSQGAYEQYF. The complete variable domain, with remaining parts taken from reference TRBV19 and TRBJ2-7, reads DGGITQSPKYLFRKEGQNVTLSCEQNLNHDAMYWYRQDPGQGLRLIYYSQIVNDFQKGDIAEGYSVSREKKESFPLTVTSAQKNPTAFYLCAGSQGAYEQYFGPGTRLTVT.

This clonotype was seen a handful of times. This may be a read error, as it is one base from a much larger clone. J is TRBJ2-3 and V is TRBV5-6, with a possible D match to TRBD2 (7 bases). Germline V gives CDR1 SGHDT, CDR2 YYEEEE. This CDR3 has 16 residues. CDR3 coding DNA: TGTGCCGGCAGCTTGGATATGGGGGGGCGCACAGATACGCAGTATTTT. Translating it yields CAGSLDMGGRTDTQYF.

J is TRBJ2-2 and V is TRBV5-6; possibly TRBD2 for D (6 bases). V was trimmed by 1 base and J by 1 base, leaving 11 bases between them. This CDR3 region has 16 residues. Per germline, CDR1 SGHDT and CDR2 YYEEEE. The CDR3 region is CASSLSDYQNTGELFF. CDR3 bases: TGTGCCAGCAGCTTGTCGGACTACCAGAACACCGGGGAGCTGTTTTTT.

This clonotype has a count of ten or more. This sequence joins TRBV18 and TRBJ2-1, with 10 bases lining up with TRBD1. The CDR3 consists of 14 residues. CDR1 is KGHSH, CDR2 LQKENI, per germline. Trimming cost V 0 bases and J 7 bases; bases outside gene matches: 0. CDR3 region: CASSPPGQGNEQFF. The CDR3 DNA is TGTGCCAGCTCACCACCGGGACAGGGGAATGAGCAGTTCTTC.

A remark on this clonotype: Given a much more abundant clone one base away, this may be a read error. The CDR3 protein is CSAPSIDISSYDEQFF. In DNA, the CDR3 is TGCAGTGCCCCGAGTATAGACATTAGCTCCTACGATGAGCAGTTCTTC. V and J are TRBV20-1 and TRBJ2-1; no firm D call. CDR1 is DFQATT, CDR2 SNEGSKA, per germline (reference sequence). This CDR3 has 16 residues.